This TCR beta chain derives from a study of blood T cell repertoires in COVID-19. Study summary: The origin of the acute and convalescent COVID-19 samples was the United States, Italy and Spain. The cDNA or gDNA used as material had been derived from T cells, B-cell-depleted T cells, or PBMCs.

How the authors handled the data: By means of reference gene primer amplification, nucleated cell counts were estimated. Assay used: immunoSEQ multiplex PCR; TCRdb lists only in-frame clones, some missing. The DNA was the basis for D and trimming; V, J and clone size are from that table. The sample yields some 150,000 clones, 79% seen once. The Seattle site enrolled patients during active infection and followed them longitudinally. Sequenced material: peripheral blood. This clonotype originated in a woman in her 70s with COVID-19, enrolled during active disease.

This chain's CDR3 is CASGQETTDTQYF. The DNA of the CDR3 is TGTGCCAGCGGACAGGAGACCACAGATACGCAGTATTTT. V gene TRBV18 combines with J gene TRBJ2-3, with 7 bases fitting TRBD1. The germline V gene encodes CDR1 KGHSH and CDR2 LQKENI. V trimming: 8 bases; J trimming: 2 bases; junction bases outside the gene matches: 4. The CDR3 totals 13 residues.